Here is one T cell receptor (beta chain) with its context. Its matching antigen is unknown. The PCR had 60 Vbeta and 13 Jbeta primers. Here immunoSEQ multiplex PCR was the method, and the copy in TCRdb shows in-frame clones only, minus some. The repertoire holds around 170,000 clones, with about four fifths as singletons. This specimen comes from a study of cytomegalovirus exposure and HLA in healthy donors. Points from the study as a whole: A later analysis linked a missense variant in DCLRE1C to the trimming of TCR beta V and J genes. Sequencing depth across donors, presence/absence analyses assumed, was roughly uniform.

CDR1 is MNHNS, CDR2 SASEGT, per germline. The ends lost 6 bases at V and 7 bases at J; junction bases unmatched: 7. The CDR3 loop spans 14 amino acids. The sequencing sample was made of PBMCs. The sequence was obtained from a woman in her twenties or thirties in good health and CMV-seronegative. This chain uses TRBV6-1 with TRBJ2-1, with TRBD2 matching 9 bases. CDR3 DNA: TGTGCCAGCAGGACTGGCGGGGGGGCGAATGAGCAGTTCTTC. This codes for CASRTGGGANEQFF.